The 29 T cell receptor beta chains below all came from one sample that was sequenced in a study of T cells in tuberculosis. Generated by immunoSEQ multiplex PCR, the TCRdb table keeps only in-frame clones and is missing some. This sample yields about 53,000 clones, of which over 90% are seen a single time; about 1.3% belongs to the top ten. Sample time point: new active TB diagnosis, blood taken before or within 7 days of starting treatment. The specimen was PBMCs, collected at tuberculosis diagnosis. These receptors all stem from an adult with tuberculosis.

The chain has TRBV6-1 and TRBJ2-1; 8 nucleotides align to TRBD2. Germline values: CDR1 MNHNS, CDR2 SASEGT. After removal of 2 bases from V and 6 bases from J, the junction contained 9 bases not matched to a gene. This CDR3 comprises 16 residues. In DNA form, the CDR3 reads TGTGCCAGCAGTGAATCCTGGGCGGGAGGTCCCAATGAGCAGTTCTTC. This gives the protein CASSESWAGGPNEQFF.

This clone turned up a few times. The chain carries TRBV28 and TRBJ1-2; 9 bases are shared with TRBD1. V lost 3 bases, J lost 8 bases, and 13 bases stayed unmatched. CDR1 is MDHEN, CDR2 SYDVKM, per germline. CDR3 length: 16 amino acids. Here the CDR3 DNA reads TGTGCCAGCAGTTTGTGGGGCCTACAGGGGGCGCAAGGCTACACCTTC. This translates into CASSLWGLQGAQGYTF.

The chain combines TRBV7-2 with TRBJ1-4; a weak D match, TRBD1 (5 bases). V was trimmed by 2 bases and J by 4 bases, leaving 17 bases between them. The CDR3 loop spans 17 amino acids. From germline, CDR1 is SGHTA and CDR2 FQGNSA. CDR3 loop: CASSLRPAGGLNEKLFF. The CDR3 nucleotides read TGTGCCAGCAGCTTAAGGCCGGCGGGGGGACTTAATGAAAAACTGTTTTTT. Looking up the rest from reference TRBV7-2 and TRBJ1-4 gives the full variable domain: GAGVSQSPSNKVTEKGKDVELRCDPISGHTALYWYRQSLGQGLEFLIYFQGNSAPDKSGLPSDRFSAERTGGSVSTLTIQRTQQEDSAVYLCASSLRPAGGLNEKLFFGSGTQLSVL.

This chain uses TRBV9 with TRBJ2-1, with TRBD2 matching 9 bases. V shed 3 bases and J 3 bases; nucleotides not matched to a gene: 7. CDR1 and CDR2 (germline): SGDLS, YYNGEE. This CDR3 has 16 amino acids. CDR3 loop: CASSATGTSYYNEQFF. In DNA form, the CDR3 reads TGTGCCAGCAGCGCCACCGGGACTAGCTACTACAATGAGCAGTTCTTC.

This chain links TRBV25-1 with TRBJ2-3; D possibly corresponds to TRBD2 (5 bases). CDR1 and CDR2 (germline): MGHDK, SYGVNS. Trimming stripped 10 bases from V and 2 bases from J, with 22 bases between. This CDR3 has 16 residues. CDR3 bases: TGTGCCATCGCTGGACGGACTTTGTATCCCACAGATACGCAGTATTTT. Protein sequence: CAIAGRTLYPTDTQYF.

The rearrangement joins TRBV7-9 to TRBJ2-2, with a tentative D call TRBD1 (6 bases). The germline CDR1 and CDR2 sequences are SEHNR and FQNEAQ (reference sequence). Between the trimmed V and J ends, which lost 5 bases and 5 bases, there was a span of 15 bases. This CDR3 region has 15 residues. CDR3 nucleotides: TGTGCCAGCAGCCCGGGGCAGGGGAGAACCGGGGAGCTGTTTTTT. It translates to CASSPGQGRTGELFF.

V gene TRBV6-4 combines with J gene TRBJ2-1, with D possibly matching TRBD1 (6 bases). Trimming removed 0 bases at V and 5 bases at J, with 11 bases between. This CDR3 region has 15 residues. The germline V gene has CDR1 MRHNA and CDR2 SNTAGT. The CDR3 spells CASSDSGGPHNEQFF. DNA of the CDR3: TGTGCCAGCAGTGACTCTGGGGGCCCCCACAATGAGCAGTTCTTC.

V gene TRBV11-3 combines with J gene TRBJ2-1; TRBD2 matches at 7 bases. Germline CDR1 is SGHNT and CDR2 is YENEEA. Trimming removed 4 bases from V and 4 bases from J; junction bases left unmatched: 7. The CDR3 covers 15 residues. The CDR3 DNA is TGTGCCAGCAGCTCGCGTAGCGGGCCTTACAATGAGCAGTTCTTC. It yields the protein CASSSRSGPYNEQFF.

The V call is TRBV6-5, the J call TRBJ2-3; 7 bases fit TRBD1. This CDR3 contains 14 residues. Germline loops: CDR1 MNHEY, CDR2 SVGAGI. V shed 5 bases, J shed 2 bases, and the junction held 4 bases outside the gene matches. CDR3 protein: CASSRGQITDTQYF. CDR3 DNA: TGTGCCAGCAGTCGGGGACAGATCACAGATACGCAGTATTTT.

The CDR3 DNA reads TGTGCCATCAGGGGACAGTCCTATGGCTACACCTTC. It specifies CAIRGQSYGYTF. The rearrangement uses TRBV10-3 and TRBJ1-2; TRBD1 agrees at 7 bases. After removal of 6 bases from V and 4 bases from J, the junction contained 2 bases not matched to a gene. CDR3 size: 12 residues. The germline V gene has CDR1 ENHRY and CDR2 SYGVKD.

The chain carries TRBV5-1 and TRBJ1-2; TRBD1 matches 7 bases. V was clipped by 4 bases and J by 2 bases; unmatched bases: 8. The CDR3 sequence is 15 residues long. Germline CDR1 is SGHRS and CDR2 is YFSETQ. CDR3 sequence (DNA): TGCGCCAGCAGCGGGGGGCCGGGACAGAACTATGGCTACACCTTC. It specifies CASSGGPGQNYGYTF.

The chain combines TRBV30 with TRBJ1-5; 7 bases line up with TRBD1. Germline V gives CDR1 GTSNPN, CDR2 SVGIG (reference sequence). Trimming at V came to 2 bases and at J to 7 bases, leaving 5 bases not matched to a gene. The CDR3 contains 13 residues. CDR3 sequence (DNA): TGTGCCTGGAGTCCACAGGGGCCCCAGCCCCAGCATTTT. Amino acid sequence: CAWSPQGPQPQHF.

The J gene is TRBJ1-1, the V gene TRBV29-1; perhaps TRBD1 as D (6 bases). The CDR3 has 13 residues. Trimming took off 0 bases at V and 7 bases at J, with 12 bases between the two ends. Germline V gene lookup returns CDR1 SQVTM and CDR2 ANQGSEA. CDR3 residues: CSVEDGLRGEAFF. The DNA of the CDR3 is TGCAGCGTTGAAGACGGGCTCAGGGGTGAAGCTTTCTTT.

The gene calls are TRBV2 and TRBJ2-7; 7 bases line up with TRBD2. Germline lookup yields CDR1 SNHLY and CDR2 FYNNEI. This CDR3 comprises 11 residues. J lost 3 bases, V lost 8 bases, and 1 base had no gene match. CDR3 DNA: TGTGCCAGCCTAGCGGACTACGAGCAGTACTTC. Translation: CASLADYEQYF.

The chain carries TRBV7-2 and TRBJ2-1; the match to TRBD1 covers 8 bases. V was clipped by 5 bases and J by 4 bases; unmatched bases: 7. CDR1 SGHTA and CDR2 FQGNSA come from the germline V gene. This CDR3 contains 15 residues. The CDR3 nucleotides read TGTGCCAGCAGCGCTGGACAGGGTGGGTACAATGAGCAGTTCTTC. Residues: CASSAGQGGYNEQFF.

The chain links TRBV6-5 to TRBJ2-7; D gene ambiguous. The CDR3 sequence is 11 residues long. Germline V gene sequence: CDR1 MNHEY, CDR2 SVGAGI. Trimming cost V 5 bases and J 6 bases, with 8 bases left between them. The DNA for the CDR3 is TGTGCCAGCAGTCACGGGTCCGAGCAGTACTTC. This gives the protein CASSHGSEQYF.

J is TRBJ2-7 and V is TRBV5-3; TRBD2 matches 7 bases. TRBV5-3 falls under the ORF class, with uncertain function. This CDR3 region has 13 residues. The V segment lost 6 bases and the J segment 3 bases; nucleotides outside the gene matches: 6. CDR3 DNA: TGTGCCAGAATGCCGGGGACTAACTACGAGCAGTACTTC. Protein sequence: CARMPGTNYEQYF.

The J gene is TRBJ1-4, the V gene TRBV5-6, with 8 bases lining up with TRBD1. The CDR3 is made up of 15 amino acids. In germline, CDR1 is SGHDT, CDR2 YYEEEE. V lost 4 bases to trimming and J lost 8 bases; unmatched junction nucleotides: 10. CDR3 sequence (DNA): TGTGCCAGCAGCCCGACAGGGGCCCTACCGGAAAAACTGTTTTTT. Protein sequence: CASSPTGALPEKLFF.

This chain joins TRBV5-1 and TRBJ1-6, with D hard to call. The germline V and J ends were trimmed by 4 bases and 9 bases, with 14 bases remaining between them. This CDR3 region has 14 residues. Germline V gene sequence: CDR1 SGHRS, CDR2 YFSETQ. CDR3 sequence (DNA): TGCGCCAGCAGCGACAACGTCGGAAGTTCACCCCTCCACTTT. This translates into CASSDNVGSSPLHF.

This clone was seen only once. The gene calls are TRBV6-5 and TRBJ1-1; TRBD1 matches 7 bases. CDR3 size: 14 residues. Germline V gene data show CDR1 as MNHEY and CDR2 as SVGAGI. V was pared by 6 bases and J by 5 bases, with 9 bases of the junction left unmatched. For the CDR3, the DNA is TGTGCCAGCAGCCTCGGGACAGCCAAAACTGAAGCTTTCTTT. It specifies CASSLGTAKTEAFF.

The sample holds one count of this clone. The chain is built from TRBV21-1 and TRBJ2-2; TRBD2 reflects the table's D call only, with no check against the DNA. TRBV21-1 is deemed a pseudogene. This CDR3 has 17 residues. The CDR3 sequence is CASSKGVARSNTGELFF. Written as DNA, the CDR3 is TGTGCCAGCAGCAAAGGAGTGGCGCGGTCGAACACCGGGGAGCTGTTTTTT.

CDR3 DNA: TGCGCCAGCAGCCCCAAATTAGAGACCCAGTACTTC. This gives the protein CASSPKLETQYF. The genes are TRBV5-1 and TRBJ2-5; D remains unclear. Germline-derived CDR1 and CDR2 are SGHRS and YFSETQ. V was clipped by 4 bases and J by 4 bases, with 8 bases between them. The CDR3 is 12 amino acids. The complete variable domain, with remaining parts taken from reference TRBV5-1 and TRBJ2-5, reads KAGVTQTPRYLIKTRGQQVTLSCSPISGHRSVSWYQQTPGQGLQFLFEYFSETQRNKGNFPGRFSGRQFSNSRSEMNVSTLELGDSALYLCASSPKLETQYFGPGTRLLVL.

The gene calls are TRBV6-6 and TRBJ1-1; 11 bases align to TRBD1. The ends lost 0 bases at V and 6 bases at J; junction bases unmatched: 3. The length of the CDR3 is 15 residues. Germline lookup yields CDR1 MNHNY and CDR2 SVGAGI (reference sequence). The CDR3 DNA reads TGTGCCAGCAGTTACTCGAAGGGACAGGGGGCTGAAGCTTTCTTT. Translating it yields CASSYSKGQGAEAFF.

The CDR3 DNA is TGTGCCAGCAGCGTAGGGACAGGCACAGATACGCAGTATTTT. Its protein is CASSVGTGTDTQYF. The chain uses TRBV9 and TRBJ2-3; D may be TRBD1 (6 bases). Trimming pared 0 bases from V and 1 base from J, leaving 6 bases between. This CDR3 comprises 14 residues. Germline CDR1 is SGDLS and CDR2 is YYNGEE.

About this clone itself: This sample includes further DNA sequences coding for the same CDR3. The gene calls are TRBV6-5 and TRBJ1-1; TRBD1 might be the D (5 bases). The CDR3 is 14 amino acids. CDR1 and CDR2 from the germline V gene are MNHEY and SVGAGI. V lost 0 bases to trimming and J lost 5 bases, with 10 bases between them. CDR3 in amino acids: CASSYSQGRTEAFF. DNA of the CDR3: TGTGCCAGCAGTTACTCGCAGGGTAGAACTGAAGCTTTCTTT.

This clone was detected once. The chain has TRBV28 and TRBJ1-2; no reliable D call. This CDR3 has 16 amino acids. Deletions cut 5 bases from V and 4 bases from J, with 20 bases between. Germline V gives CDR1 MDHEN, CDR2 SYDVKM. For the CDR3, the DNA is TGTGCCAGCAGTATTTCTTCCGGGAGAGTAGGCTATGGCTACACCTTC. It encodes CASSISSGRVGYGYTF.

The rearrangement joins TRBV6-5 to TRBJ1-1, with 10 bases that match TRBD1. J was trimmed by 4 bases and V by 5 bases; bases with no gene match: 7. The CDR3 is made up of 15 amino acids. Germline V lookup: CDR1 MNHEY, CDR2 SVGAGI. CDR3 DNA sequence: TGTGCCAGCAGTCGCCGGGGACAGGGGCCCACTGAAGCTTTCTTT. This translates into CASSRRGQGPTEAFF.

V gene TRBV6-4 combines with J gene TRBJ2-1; 10 nucleotides align to TRBD2. Germline V gene lookup returns CDR1 MRHNA and CDR2 SNTAGT. CDR3 length equals 16 residues. With V trimmed by 4 bases and J by 1 base, 4 bases remained unmatched. The CDR3 sequence: CASSASGSKSYNEQFF. CDR3 bases: TGTGCCAGCAGTGCTAGCGGGAGTAAGTCCTACAATGAGCAGTTCTTC.

V and J are TRBV2 and TRBJ1-2; 11 nucleotides match TRBD1. The ends lost 8 bases at V and 9 bases at J; junction bases unmatched: 11. The CDR3 contains 14 residues. Germline V gene sequence: CDR1 SNHLY, CDR2 FYNNEI. CDR3 bases: TGTGCCAGCGAATCGGACAGGGGGCTAGGAAGCTACACCTTC. Translating it yields CASESDRGLGSYTF.